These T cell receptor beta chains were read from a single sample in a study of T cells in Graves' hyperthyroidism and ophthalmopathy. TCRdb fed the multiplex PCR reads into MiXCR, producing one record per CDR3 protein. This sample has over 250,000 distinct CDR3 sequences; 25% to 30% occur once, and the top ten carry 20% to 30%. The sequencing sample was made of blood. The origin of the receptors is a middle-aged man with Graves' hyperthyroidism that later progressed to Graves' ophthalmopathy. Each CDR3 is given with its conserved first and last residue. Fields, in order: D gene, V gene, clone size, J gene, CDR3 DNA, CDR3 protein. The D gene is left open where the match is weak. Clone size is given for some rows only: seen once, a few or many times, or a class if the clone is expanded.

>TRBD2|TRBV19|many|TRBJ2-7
TGTGCCAGTAGTAGACAAATTGGGACTAGCGGGAGACGCGAGCAGTACTTC
CASSRQIGTSGRREQYF
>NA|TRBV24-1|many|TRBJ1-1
TGTGCCACCTCCAGGGAGGGAAACACTGAAGCTTTCTTT
CATSREGNTEAFF
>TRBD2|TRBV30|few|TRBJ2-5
TGTGCCTGGAGTGGGACTAGCGGGAGAGAGACCCAGTACTTC
CAWSGTSGRETQYF
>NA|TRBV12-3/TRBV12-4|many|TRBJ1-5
TGTGCCACCTCGATGGAAGGGGTTCATAGCAATCAGCCCCAGCATTTT
CATSMEGVHSNQPQHF
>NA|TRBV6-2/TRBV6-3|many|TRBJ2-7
TGTGCCAGCAGAGATACCGGGACTGGAGCCTACGAGCAGTACTTC
CASRDTGTGAYEQYF
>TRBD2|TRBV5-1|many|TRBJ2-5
TGCGCCAGCAGCTTGGGTGCGGGAGTGGAAGAGACCCAGTACTTC
CASSLGAGVEETQYF
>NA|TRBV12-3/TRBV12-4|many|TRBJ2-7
TGTGCCAGCGTGAGAGGGGGTTCCTACGAGCAGTACTTC
CASVRGGSYEQYF
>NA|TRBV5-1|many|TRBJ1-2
TGCGCCAGCAGCACGGACAGCCCTCGGGGCTACACCTTC
CASSTDSPRGYTF
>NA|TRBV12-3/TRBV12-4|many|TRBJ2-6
TGTGCCAGCAGTTTAGCGCTGGAGGGCGTCCTGACTTTC
CASSLALEGVLTF
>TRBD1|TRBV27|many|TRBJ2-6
TGTGCCAGCAGTTATCAACAGGGGGCTGGGGCCAACGTCCTGACTTTC
CASSYQQGAGANVLTF
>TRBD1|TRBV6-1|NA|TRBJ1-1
TGTGCCAGCAGTGGGGACAGGGTGGACACTGAAGCTTTCTTT
CASSGDRVDTEAFF
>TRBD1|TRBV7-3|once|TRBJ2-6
TGTGCCAGCAGCTTAACGTCAGGGGGCGCTGGGGCCAACGTCCTGACTTTC
CASSLTSGGAGANVLTF
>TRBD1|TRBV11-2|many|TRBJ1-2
TGTGCCAGCAGATTCGACAGGGTGGACTATGGCTACACCTTC
CASRFDRVDYGYTF
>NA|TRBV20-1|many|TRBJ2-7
TGCAGTGCAAGAGAGGGTCCAGGGAGGACTCCTCAGTACTTC
CSAREGPGRTPQYF
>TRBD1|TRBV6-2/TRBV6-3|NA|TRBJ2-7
TGTGCCACCTCACCGGGACAGGGTCCCTACGAGCAGTACTTC
CATSPGQGPYEQYF
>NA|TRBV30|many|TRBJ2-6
TGTGCCCACGATAATGGTGGGGAACTGGCTGGGGCCAACGTCCTGACTTTC
CAHDNGGELAGANVLTF
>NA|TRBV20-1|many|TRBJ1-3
TGCAGTGCTAGAGATAGGGCAGGGACTGGAAACACCATATATTTT
CSARDRAGTGNTIYF